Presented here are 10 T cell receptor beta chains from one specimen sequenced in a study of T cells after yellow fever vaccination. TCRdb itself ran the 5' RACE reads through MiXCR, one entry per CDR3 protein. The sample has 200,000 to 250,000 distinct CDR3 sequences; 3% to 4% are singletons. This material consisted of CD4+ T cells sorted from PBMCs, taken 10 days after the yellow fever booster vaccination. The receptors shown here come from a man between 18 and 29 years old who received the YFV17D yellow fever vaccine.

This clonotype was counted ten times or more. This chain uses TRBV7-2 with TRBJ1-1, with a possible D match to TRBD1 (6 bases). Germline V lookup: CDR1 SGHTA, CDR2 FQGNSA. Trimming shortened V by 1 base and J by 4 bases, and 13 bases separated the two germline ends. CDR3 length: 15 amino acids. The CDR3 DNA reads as TGTGCCAGCAGCTTAGATTGGGGGGGCTTCACTGAAGCTTTCTTT. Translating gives CASSLDWGGFTEAFF.

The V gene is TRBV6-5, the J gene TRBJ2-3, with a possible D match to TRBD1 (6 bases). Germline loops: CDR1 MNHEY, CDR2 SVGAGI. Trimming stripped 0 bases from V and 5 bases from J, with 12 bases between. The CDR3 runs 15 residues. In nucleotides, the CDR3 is TGTGCCAGCAGTTACTCCCCTGGGGGCCGAGATACGCAGTATTTT. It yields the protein CASSYSPGGRDTQYF.

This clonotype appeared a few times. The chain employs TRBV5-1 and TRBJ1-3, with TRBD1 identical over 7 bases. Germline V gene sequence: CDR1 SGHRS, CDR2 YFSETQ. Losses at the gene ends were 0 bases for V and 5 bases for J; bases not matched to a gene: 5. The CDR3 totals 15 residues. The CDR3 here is CASSLAWRGRNTIYF. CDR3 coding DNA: TGCGCCAGCAGCTTGGCCTGGAGGGGGCGAAACACCATATATTTT.

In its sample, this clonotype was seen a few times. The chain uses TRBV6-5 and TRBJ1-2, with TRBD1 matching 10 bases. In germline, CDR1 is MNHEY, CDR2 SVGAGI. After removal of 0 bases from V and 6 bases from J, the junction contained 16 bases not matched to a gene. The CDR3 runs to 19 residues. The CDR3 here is CASSYSFVEWDRGIHGYTF. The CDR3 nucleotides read TGTGCCAGCAGTTACTCGTTCGTTGAGTGGGACAGGGGAATCCATGGCTACACCTTC.

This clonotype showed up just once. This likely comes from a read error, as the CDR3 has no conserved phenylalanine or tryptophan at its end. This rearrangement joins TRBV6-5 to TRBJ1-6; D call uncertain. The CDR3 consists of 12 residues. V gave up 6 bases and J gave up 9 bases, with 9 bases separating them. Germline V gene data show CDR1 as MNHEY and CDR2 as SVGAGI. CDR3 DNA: TGTGCCAGCAGCGGCAGGAGTTCACCCCTCCACTAT. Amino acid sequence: CASSGRSSPLHY.

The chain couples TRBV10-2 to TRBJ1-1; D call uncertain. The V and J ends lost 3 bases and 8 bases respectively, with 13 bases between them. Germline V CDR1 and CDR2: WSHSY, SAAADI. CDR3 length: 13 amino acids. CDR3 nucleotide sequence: TGCGCCAGCAGTGATGCCCCGCGGTTCGAAGCTTTCTTT. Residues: CASSDAPRFEAFF.

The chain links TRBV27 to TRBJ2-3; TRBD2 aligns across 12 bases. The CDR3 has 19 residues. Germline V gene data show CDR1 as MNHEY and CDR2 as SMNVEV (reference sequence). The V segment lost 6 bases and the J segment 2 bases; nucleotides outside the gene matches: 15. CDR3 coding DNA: TGTGCCAGCAGCCCGCAGGGGGTACTAGCGGGGGGCCACACAGATACGCAGTATTTT. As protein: CASSPQGVLAGGHTDTQYF.

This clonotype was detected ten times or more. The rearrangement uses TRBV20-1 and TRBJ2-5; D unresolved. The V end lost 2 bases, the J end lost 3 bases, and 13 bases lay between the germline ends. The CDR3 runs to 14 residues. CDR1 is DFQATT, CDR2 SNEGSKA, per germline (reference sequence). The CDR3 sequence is CSARKAGEEETQYF. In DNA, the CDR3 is TGCAGTGCTAGAAAGGCAGGAGAAGAAGAGACCCAGTACTTC.

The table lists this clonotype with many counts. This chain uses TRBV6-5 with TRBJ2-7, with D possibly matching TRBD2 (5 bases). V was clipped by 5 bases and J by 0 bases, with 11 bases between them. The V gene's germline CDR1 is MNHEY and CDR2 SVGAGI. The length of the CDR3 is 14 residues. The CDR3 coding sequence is TGTGCCAGCAGTACCCGTCGGGGCTCCTACGAGCAGTACGTC. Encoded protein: CASSTRRGSYEQYV.

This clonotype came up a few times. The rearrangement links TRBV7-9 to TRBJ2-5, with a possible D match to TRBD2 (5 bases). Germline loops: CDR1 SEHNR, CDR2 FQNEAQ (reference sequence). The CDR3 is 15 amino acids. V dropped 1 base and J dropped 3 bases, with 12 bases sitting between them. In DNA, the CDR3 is TGTGCCAGCAGCTTAGGCAGGAGGAAAGAAGAGACCCAGTACTTC. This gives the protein CASSLGRRKEETQYF.